This TCR beta chain comes out of a study of CD8 T cells in ankylosing spondylitis. The study, taken as a whole, reports: In ankylosing spondylitis patients, matched synovial fluid reportedly showed significant enrichment of disease-linked clones. Characteristic of ankylosing spondylitis blood, it appeared, was a TCR beta motif comprising roughly 8 highly homologous variants.

Points on this clonotype: Its matching antigen is unknown.

For TCR beta, libraries came from quantitative 5'-RACE with molecular barcodes. TCRdb ran MiXCR on the 5' RACE reads and lists one entry per CDR3 protein. The data hold around 440,000 distinct CDR3 sequences, with 15% to 20% observed a single time. This sequence was found in a male donor with ankylosing spondylitis. The sample was blood, either unsorted or a sorted T cell fraction (not recorded which).

DNA of the CDR3: TGTGCCAGCAGCGCAAGGGGTACTGGGGCCAACGTCCTGACTTTC. It specifies CASSARGTGANVLTF. The chain has TRBV9 and TRBJ2-6, with D possibly matching TRBD1 (5 bases). The CDR3 has 15 residues. Looked up from germline, CDR1 is SGDLS and CDR2 is YYNGEE. V was trimmed by 3 bases and J by 2 bases, leaving 9 bases between them.